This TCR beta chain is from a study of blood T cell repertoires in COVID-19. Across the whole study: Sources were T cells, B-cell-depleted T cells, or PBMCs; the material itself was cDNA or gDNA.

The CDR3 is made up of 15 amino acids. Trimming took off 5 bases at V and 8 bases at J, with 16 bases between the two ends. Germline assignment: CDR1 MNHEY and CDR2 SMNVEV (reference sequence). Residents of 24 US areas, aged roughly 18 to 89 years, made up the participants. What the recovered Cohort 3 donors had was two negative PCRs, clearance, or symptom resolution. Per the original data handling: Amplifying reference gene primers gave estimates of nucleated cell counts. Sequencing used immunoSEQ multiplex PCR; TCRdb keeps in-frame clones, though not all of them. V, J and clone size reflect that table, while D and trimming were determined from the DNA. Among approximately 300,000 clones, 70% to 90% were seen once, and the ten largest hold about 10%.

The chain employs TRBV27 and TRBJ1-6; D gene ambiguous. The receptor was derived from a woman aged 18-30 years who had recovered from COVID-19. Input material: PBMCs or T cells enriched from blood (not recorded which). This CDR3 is CASSLQGSTYSPLHF. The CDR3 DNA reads TGTGCCAGCAGTCTCCAAGGGAGTACCTATTCACCCCTCCACTTT.